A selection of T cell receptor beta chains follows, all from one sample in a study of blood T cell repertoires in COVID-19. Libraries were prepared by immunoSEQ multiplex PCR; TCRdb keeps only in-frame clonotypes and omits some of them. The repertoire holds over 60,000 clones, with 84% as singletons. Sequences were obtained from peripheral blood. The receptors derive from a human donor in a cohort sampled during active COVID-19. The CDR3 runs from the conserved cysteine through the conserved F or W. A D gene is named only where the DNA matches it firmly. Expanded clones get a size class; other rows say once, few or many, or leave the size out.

DNA: TGTGCCAGCAGCGTTAGGACCCGGGACAGGGTAATATCAGGGTATGAAAAACTGTTTTTT
CDR3: CASSVRTRDRVISGYEKLFF
D: TRBD1
V: TRBV9
J: TRBJ1-4
size: .

DNA: TGCGCCAGCAGCCCCCGCGGGGACACAGATACGCAGTATTTT
CDR3: CASSPRGDTDTQYF
D: .
V: TRBV4-1
J: TRBJ2-3
size: .

DNA: TGTGCCAGCAGAGGGGGACAGGGAGGCAATCAGCCCCAGCATTTT
CDR3: CASRGGQGGNQPQHF
D: TRBD1
V: TRBV6-5
J: TRBJ1-5
size: .

DNA: TGTGCCAGCAGCTTACCGGGCGGGAATGAAGCTTTCTTT
CDR3: CASSLPGGNEAFF
D: .
V: TRBV11-2
J: TRBJ1-1
size: once

DNA: TGTGCCAGCAGTAGGGGGACTAGCGGGTTCTCCTACGAGCAGTACTTC
CDR3: CASSRGTSGFSYEQYF
D: TRBD2
V: TRBV2
J: TRBJ2-7
size: .

DNA: TGTGCCAGCAGCTTGCTAGGGGACAGCATGAACACTGAAGCTTTCTTT
CDR3: CASSLLGDSMNTEAFF
D: TRBD1
V: TRBV5-6
J: TRBJ1-1
size: .

DNA: TGTGCCAGTACTAGCGGGAGTTGGAATGAGCAGTTCTTC
CDR3: CASTSGSWNEQFF
D: TRBD2
V: TRBV6-5
J: TRBJ2-1
size: many

DNA: TGTGCCAGCAGCTTAGATTATGGTGTGGGAGCTAAGACCACAGATACGCAGTATTTT
CDR3: CASSLDYGVGAKTTDTQYF
D: .
V: TRBV11-2
J: TRBJ2-3
size: once

DNA: TGCAGCGTTGAAGGGACAGGCCGTTCCTACGAGCAGTACTTC
CDR3: CSVEGTGRSYEQYF
D: TRBD1
V: TRBV29-1
J: TRBJ2-7
size: .

DNA: TGTGCCACCAGTGATTTGGGGGGGGTAGGGGAGCAGTACTTC
CDR3: CATSDLGGVGEQYF
D: TRBD2
V: TRBV24-1
J: TRBJ2-7
size: once

DNA: TGTGCCAGCAGCCCAAGGGGAGGGTCCAATGAAGCTTTCTTT
CDR3: CASSPRGGSNEAFF
D: .
V: TRBV9
J: TRBJ1-1
size: .

DNA: TGTGCCAGCAGCCCTGGCACCGGGTTGTACGGGGAGCTGTTTTTT
CDR3: CASSPGTGLYGELFF
D: .
V: TRBV7-9
J: TRBJ2-2
size: few

DNA: TGTGCCAGTAGTATTGGGGGGAGCTCCTACGAGCAGTACTTC
CDR3: CASSIGGSSYEQYF
D: .
V: TRBV19
J: TRBJ2-7
size: .

DNA: TGTGCCAGCAGCCCTATGACAGGCAACTATGGCTACACCTTC
CDR3: CASSPMTGNYGYTF
D: .
V: TRBV5-4
J: TRBJ1-2
size: few

DNA: TGTGCCAGCAGTTACACGACGACAGGAGTAGAGGATGAGCAGTTCTTC
CDR3: CASSYTTTGVEDEQFF
D: .
V: TRBV6-6
J: TRBJ2-1
size: .

DNA: TGCAGCGTTTCAGGGGTCGGAGGCTACACCTTC
CDR3: CSVSGVGGYTF
D: .
V: TRBV29-1
J: TRBJ1-2
size: .

DNA: TGTGCCAGCAGAACCCCCCATGGCGGGAGTCGGTTTTTT
CDR3: CASRTPHGGSRFF
D: .
V: TRBV27
J: TRBJ1-4
size: .

DNA: TGTGCCAGCAGCCAAGTGGTCAGTACCTCGGGTTCACCCCTCCACTTT
CDR3: CASSQVVSTSGSPLHF
D: .
V: TRBV14
J: TRBJ1-6
size: .

DNA: TGTGCCAGCAGCCTGCGTTCTGGGACAGGGGTTGAGCAGTTCTTC
CDR3: CASSLRSGTGVEQFF
D: TRBD1
V: TRBV5-5
J: TRBJ2-1
size: once

DNA: TGCGCCAGCAGCTGGGGAGGTATGGGCTATCAGCCCCAGCATTTT
CDR3: CASSWGGMGYQPQHF
D: .
V: TRBV5-1
J: TRBJ1-5
size: .

DNA: TGTGCCAGCAGTTTCACTAGTTATGAGCAGTTCTTC
CDR3: CASSFTSYEQFF
D: .
V: TRBV12-3/TRBV12-4
J: TRBJ2-1
size: .

DNA: TGCGCCAGCGGGGACAGTATTAGCACAGATACGCAGTATTTT
CDR3: CASGDSISTDTQYF
D: TRBD1
V: TRBV5-1
J: TRBJ2-3
size: .

DNA: TGCGCCAGCAGCGAAACGACAGGGCCGGGCGAGCAGTACTTC
CDR3: CASSETTGPGEQYF
D: TRBD1
V: TRBV5-1
J: TRBJ2-7
size: .

DNA: TGTGCCAGCAGCCAAAAGACAGGGTTCAGCACTGAAGCTTTCTTT
CDR3: CASSQKTGFSTEAFF
D: TRBD1
V: TRBV5-6
J: TRBJ1-1
size: .

DNA: TGTGCCTGGAGTGTACAAAGGGAGGGCTACACCTTC
CDR3: CAWSVQREGYTF
D: .
V: TRBV30
J: TRBJ1-2
size: .

DNA: TGTGCCAGCAGTCCCCGGGGGGGCCACTACGAGCAGTACTTC
CDR3: CASSPRGGHYEQYF
D: TRBD2
V: TRBV27
J: TRBJ2-7
size: .

DNA: TGTGCCTGGAACAGGGGCCCGAGGGTCGAGCAGTACTTC
CDR3: CAWNRGPRVEQYF
D: TRBD1
V: TRBV30
J: TRBJ2-7
size: .

DNA: TGTGCCAGCAGCCTTACCGGGATTACTTACGAGCAGTACTTC
CDR3: CASSLTGITYEQYF
D: .
V: TRBV7-9
J: TRBJ2-7
size: .

DNA: TGTGCCAGCAGCCAGAGGCCTAGCGGGGGCACAGATACGCAGTATTTT
CDR3: CASSQRPSGGTDTQYF
D: TRBD2
V: TRBV9
J: TRBJ2-3
size: .

DNA: TGTGCCAGCAGAACCGCACAGGGGGACACCGGGGAGCTGTTTTTT
CDR3: CASRTAQGDTGELFF
D: TRBD1
V: TRBV28
J: TRBJ2-2
size: .

DNA: TGTGCCAGCAGCTTAGCGGCAGGGGGCTCCTACGAGCAGTACTTC
CDR3: CASSLAAGGSYEQYF
D: TRBD1
V: TRBV7-8
J: TRBJ2-7
size: .

DNA: TGCGCCAGCAGCGGTCTATATGAGCAGTTCTTC
CDR3: CASSGLYEQFF
D: .
V: TRBV5-1
J: TRBJ2-1
size: .

DNA: TGTGCCAGCTCTCAAGGACACCAGTACGAGCAGTACTTC
CDR3: CASSQGHQYEQYF
D: .
V: TRBV18
J: TRBJ2-7
size: .

DNA: TGTGCCATCGGTAACGCGGGGAGCTCTGGGGCCAACGTCCTGACTTTC
CDR3: CAIGNAGSSGANVLTF
D: .
V: TRBV10-3
J: TRBJ2-6
size: .

DNA: TGTGCCAGCAGCTTGGGACTAGCGGGGCAGACTTTCACAGATACGCAGTATTTT
CDR3: CASSLGLAGQTFTDTQYF
D: TRBD2
V: TRBV5-4
J: TRBJ2-3
size: .

DNA: TGCAGTGCTAGTTTCGCAGATACGCAGTATTTT
CDR3: CSASFADTQYF
D: .
V: TRBV20-1
J: TRBJ2-3
size: .

DNA: TGTGCCAGCAGTGTTACAGGGGGAGGCACCGGGGAGCTGTTTTTT
CDR3: CASSVTGGGTGELFF
D: TRBD1
V: TRBV2
J: TRBJ2-2
size: .

DNA: TGTGCCAGCAGTTACGGTGTACAGTACAATGAGCAGTTCTTC
CDR3: CASSYGVQYNEQFF
D: .
V: TRBV6-5
J: TRBJ2-1
size: .

DNA: TGTGCCAGCAGCTCAGGGGGTTTTGGCTACACCTTC
CDR3: CASSSGGFGYTF
D: TRBD1
V: TRBV2
J: TRBJ1-2
size: .

DNA: TGTGCCAGCAGCTTAGCGGGCAGGGGTAGCAATCAGCCCCAGCATTTT
CDR3: CASSLAGRGSNQPQHF
D: .
V: TRBV7-9
J: TRBJ1-5
size: few

DNA: TGTGCCAGCAGTGAAGGACTAGAGGGCCACTATACGCAGTATTTT
CDR3: CASSEGLEGHYTQYF
D: TRBD2
V: TRBV28
J: TRBJ2-3
size: .

DNA: TGTGCCAGCAGCCAATTTTTTACAGTCCAAGAGACCCAGTACTTC
CDR3: CASSQFFTVQETQYF
D: .
V: TRBV3-1/TRBV3-2
J: TRBJ2-5
size: .

DNA: TGTGCCAGCCACTGGCGAGGGGGCCTCCGCCACGAGCAGTACTTC
CDR3: CASHWRGGLRHEQYF
D: TRBD1
V: TRBV5-6
J: TRBJ2-7
size: .

DNA: TGCGCCAGCAGCTTGTCACAGGCCCTTGGATCGGGGGAGTACTTC
CDR3: CASSLSQALGSGEYF
D: .
V: TRBV5-1
J: TRBJ2-7
size: .

DNA: TGTGCCAGCGGTAGAACGGGGACCCAGTACTTC
CDR3: CASGRTGTQYF
D: .
V: TRBV28
J: TRBJ2-5
size: .